This entry concerns a single TCR beta chain. Its binding antigen is unknown. No base qualities exist here, and no much larger clone lies one base off it. Read against the paper, the sample's time point label means: baseline before first vaccination. Vaccinee samples were obtained from the UK trials COV001 and COV002, which included a single-blind randomized controlled phase 2/3 trial of AZD1222 (ChAdOx1 nCoV-19) in healthy adults. Trial participant PBMC samples were collected at day 0 and day 28 after the second dose for TCRbeta chain sequencing. The sample is drawn from a study of T cell responses to AZD1222 COVID-19 vaccine (dated by TCRdb to the early 2020s). Study-level background: AZD1222 recipients whose second dose came at about 4 weeks and those whose second dose came at about 12 weeks were combined into one group, since spike-specific TCR depth and breadth did not differ between the two schedules. TCR sequencing was performed for some 250 trial participants, of whom some 200 were given two doses of AZD1222 and approximately 25 were given two doses of MenACWY control vaccine. Enrollment into the trials was organized by age into subgroups of 18-55, 56-69 and 70-plus years, and those subgroups contained roughly 140, 27 and 60 TCR-sequenced participants, respectively.

Overall study outcomes, separate from this receptor: Reportedly, almost half of the unique spike-specific TCRs recognized epitopes lying outside the regions that are mutated in the B.1.351 and B.1.1.7 variants. After two AZD1222 doses, both the breadth and the depth of spike-specific TCRs were significantly higher than at day 0 and than in MenACWY recipients. Participants were mostly white British and included more females than males, and it was suggested by the authors that clonal diversity may have been underestimated. No day 14 peak-response samples were available, so repertoires were characterized only after the peak T cell response. Only a handful of AZD1222 recipients were SARS-CoV-2 seropositive at baseline, limiting conclusions about previously exposed vaccinees. In the small 56-69-year group, the increase in depth fell short of significance, most likely because of low power. CD4 TCRs associated with the vaccine covered the entire spike protein, and the dominant responses were in regions 160-218 and 743-854.

The CDR3 regions of human TCRbeta chains were subjected to immunosequencing. The original pipeline was this. Repertoire TCRs were checked for matches against a reference library of SARS-CoV-2-specific TCRs that had been generated using the MIRA antigen-specificity platform. Breadth was defined as the fraction of unique TCRs that were SARS-CoV-2-associated. Depth was defined as the fraction of total T cells that were SARS-CoV-2-associated. Using the MIRA data, every spike-specific TCR was mapped to the spike region that the TCR reacted to and assigned to either a CD4 or a CD8 class. Log10-transformed breadth and depth values were compared by one-way ANOVA with Sidak's multiple comparisons tests. TCRdb stores this immuneACCESS table with in-frame sequences only. Part of the clones is absent; in the studies checked, under half of the shortfall reflects unresolved V genes, and no reason is known for the rest. V and J calls and clone size are those listed in that table; D and trimming were worked out from the DNA. The sample has 120,000 to 150,000 clones on record, roughly 89% of them singletons. Roughly 5% of the sample is in the top ten clones.

Sequencing was performed on peripheral blood, taken on day 0 of AZD1222 vaccination. This receptor was taken from an adult in good health.

Here is the DNA: TGTGCCAGCAGTCTTGGACAAGCCAACTACGAGCAGTACTTC. This sequence encodes CASSLGQANYEQYF. The V and J segments used are TRBV6-2 or TRBV6-3 and TRBJ2-7; 5 matching bases give a weak D call of TRBD1. CDR1 MNHEY and CDR2 SVGEGT are derived from the germline V gene. Relative to germline, V is 5 bases shorter and J is 3 bases shorter, with 14 bases between their ends. From the cysteine up to the phenylalanine, the CDR3 has a length of 14 residues. The retained sequence is limited to the CDR3, 42 bases, with the frame set at the first base.